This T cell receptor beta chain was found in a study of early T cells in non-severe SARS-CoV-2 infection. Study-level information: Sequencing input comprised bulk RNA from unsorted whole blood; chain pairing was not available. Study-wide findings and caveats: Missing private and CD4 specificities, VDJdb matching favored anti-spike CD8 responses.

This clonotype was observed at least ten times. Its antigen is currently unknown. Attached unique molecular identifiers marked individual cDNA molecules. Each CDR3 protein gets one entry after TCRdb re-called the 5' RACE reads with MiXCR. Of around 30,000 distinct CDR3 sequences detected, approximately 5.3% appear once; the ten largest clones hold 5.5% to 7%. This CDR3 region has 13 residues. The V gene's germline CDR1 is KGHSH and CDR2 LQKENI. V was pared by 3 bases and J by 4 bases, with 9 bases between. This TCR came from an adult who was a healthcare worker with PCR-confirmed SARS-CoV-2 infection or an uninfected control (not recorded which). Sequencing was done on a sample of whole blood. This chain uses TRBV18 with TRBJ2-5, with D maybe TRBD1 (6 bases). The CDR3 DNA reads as TGTGCCAGCTCACCGACAGGTCGAGAGACCCAGTACTTC. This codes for CASSPTGRETQYF.